What follows describes a single T cell receptor (beta chain). Its antigen remains unidentified. Sequencing used immunoSEQ multiplex PCR; TCRdb keeps in-frame clones, though not all of them. The sample yields 30,000 to 40,000 clones, approximately 89% seen once. This entry comes from a study of OX40 agonist ivuxolimab in advanced cancers. Study-wide points: Clonal expansion in partial responders at 0.1-3.0 mg/kg ranked among the lowest. There was clonal expansion of CD4+ and CD8+ blood T cells by week 6 at 0.1 to 3.0 mg/kg. Expanded clones belonging to CD8+ T cells outnumbered, on average, those of CD4+.

Exclusion of a patient followed from autoimmune disease history or systemic immunosuppression. This sample comprised CD4+ or CD8+ T cells sorted from blood, obtained in a trial of the OX40 agonist ivuxolimab. The clonotype comes from an adult with an advanced solid tumor such as melanoma, head and neck, liver or kidney cancer.

CDR3 sequence (DNA): TGTGCCAGCTCACCCCGAGCAGGGGGGGACTACAATGAGCAGTTCTTC. Translating gives CASSPRAGGDYNEQFF. The J gene is TRBJ2-1, the V gene TRBV18; D assignment may be TRBD1 or TRBD2 (7 bases each). Trimming removed 3 bases from V and 3 bases from J, with 15 bases in between. Germline CDR1 and CDR2: KGHSH and LQKENI. The CDR3 loop spans 16 amino acids.